The 6 T cell receptor beta chains given below trace back to one sample, sequenced in a study of blood T cell repertoires in COVID-19. Here immunoSEQ multiplex PCR was the method, and the copy in TCRdb shows in-frame clones only, minus some. Seen here are approximately 290,000 clones, 75% to 90% observed once, and the top ten hold about 2.3%. Source material: peripheral blood. These receptors all come from a man aged 18 to 30 with active or convalescent COVID-19.

The chain combines TRBV4-2 with TRBJ2-3; D gene uncertain. The CDR3 runs to 13 residues. V shed 3 bases and J shed 1 base, with 5 bases lying between them. Germline V CDR1 and CDR2: LGHNA, YNFKEQ. The CDR3 sequence is CASSQRGTDTQYF. The CDR3 DNA is TGTGCCAGCAGCCAGCGTGGCACAGATACGCAGTATTTT.

The chain uses TRBV5-1 and TRBJ1-2, with D perhaps TRBD1 (6 bases). In germline, CDR1 is SGHRS, CDR2 YFSETQ. The CDR3 is 11 amino acids. V lost 2 bases to trimming and J lost 9 bases, with 8 bases between them. The CDR3 loop is CASSLRDSYTF. The DNA of the CDR3 is TGCGCCAGCAGCTTACGGGACAGCTACACCTTC. Variable domain in full (rest from reference TRBV5-1 and TRBJ1-2): KAGVTQTPRYLIKTRGQQVTLSCSPISGHRSVSWYQQTPGQGLQFLFEYFSETQRNKGNFPGRFSGRQFSNSRSEMNVSTLELGDSALYLCASSLRDSYTFGSGTRLTVV.

The rearrangement uses TRBV4-3 and TRBJ1-5; D is perhaps TRBD1 (5 bases). The germline V gene encodes CDR1 LGHNA and CDR2 YSLEER. The CDR3 runs 15 residues. V was cut by 3 bases and J by 4 bases, with 13 bases left in between. The CDR3 sequence is CASSHAHGGNQPQHF. The CDR3 DNA is TGCGCCAGCAGCCATGCCCATGGGGGGAATCAGCCCCAGCATTTT.

CDR3 region: CASSGRDYPIANTGELFF. The CDR3 DNA follows: TGTGCCAGCAGCGGCCGGGACTACCCAATAGCGAACACCGGGGAGCTGTTTTTT. The gene calls are TRBV14 and TRBJ2-2; 7 bases align to TRBD2. This CDR3 spans 18 amino acids. The V gene end was trimmed by 5 bases and the J gene end by 0 bases; junction bases not matched to a gene: 12. Germline V gene lookup returns CDR1 SGHDN and CDR2 FVKESK.

The gene calls are TRBV27 and TRBJ2-1; 11 bases map to TRBD2. J gave up 3 bases and V 5 bases, and 3 bases lay outside the gene matches. Germline V CDR1 and CDR2: MNHEY, SMNVEV (reference sequence). The CDR3 runs 15 residues. The CDR3 nucleotides are TGTGCCAGCAGTATACTAGCGGGAGACTACAATGAGCAGTTCTTC. It specifies CASSILAGDYNEQFF.

This clone was recorded once. The V gene is TRBV19, the J gene TRBJ1-1, with TRBD1 as a possible D gene (5 bases). Trimming took off 8 bases at V and 0 bases at J, with 13 bases between the two ends. The CDR3 totals 14 residues. Germline CDR1 reads LNHDA; CDR2 reads SQIVND (reference sequence). The CDR3 DNA sequence: TGTGCCAGTGTCCAGACAGTCATGAACACTGAAGCTTTCTTT. Its protein product is CASVQTVMNTEAFF.